These 26 T cell receptor beta chains share one sample of origin, sequenced in a study of vaccination effects on CD4 cells after COVID-19. Their cognate antigens are unknown. Antigen-specific CD4+ T cells were expanded with viral peptide pools in the ViraFEST assay before sequencing. After roughly ten days in culture, the CD4+ T cells were isolated. Nobody among the vaccine recipients had prior SARS-CoV-2 infection (nucleocapsid antibodies were negative). Data came from immunoSEQ multiplex PCR; TCRdb stores just in-frame clones and leaves some out. Among roughly 60,000 clones listed, roughly two thirds were seen once. Sequencing used CD4+ T cells from PBMCs cultured with SARS-CoV-2 spike peptides, obtained before COVID-19 vaccination. These receptors were taken from a human donor who received a COVID-19 vaccine.

There are a few counts of this clone. The chain links TRBV4-1 to TRBJ1-2, with D perhaps TRBD1 (5 bases). CDR1 MGHRA and CDR2 YSYEKL come from the germline V gene. V lost 0 bases to trimming and J lost 6 bases, with 14 bases between them. CDR3 length: 15 amino acids. The CDR3 DNA sequence: TGCGCCAGCAGCCAAGAGACAGCGACTGGGAATGGCTACACCTTC. This codes for CASSQETATGNGYTF.

The genes are TRBV6-5 and TRBJ2-1; possible D gene TRBD2, 5 bases. The CDR3 is made up of 14 amino acids. Germline V gives CDR1 MNHEY, CDR2 SVGAGI. V gave up 7 bases and J gave up 8 bases, with 18 bases separating them. As DNA, the CDR3 is TGTGCCAGCAAGGTCGAGGAAGGGAGCGATGAGCAGTTCTTC. This gives the protein CASKVEEGSDEQFF.

The CDR3 protein is CASSPKSGRVDTQYF. Written as DNA, the CDR3 is TGTGCCAGCAGCCCGAAGAGCGGGAGGGTTGATACGCAGTATTTT. J is TRBJ2-3 and V is TRBV7-2, with TRBD2 identical over 10 bases. With V trimmed by 5 bases and J by 6 bases, 8 bases remained unmatched. This CDR3 has 15 amino acids. Germline assignment: CDR1 SGHTA and CDR2 FQGNSA.

The chain joins TRBV19 to TRBJ2-1; 10 bases agree with TRBD2. Germline assignment: CDR1 LNHDA and CDR2 SQIVND (reference sequence). The CDR3 runs 19 residues. Losses at the gene ends were 5 bases for V and 0 bases for J; bases not matched to a gene: 13. CDR3 coding DNA: TGTGCCAGTAGTCCTGGACTAGCGGCCTTGTCGAGCTCCTACAATGAGCAGTTCTTC. It translates to CASSPGLAALSSSYNEQFF.

This rearrangement joins TRBV11-2 to TRBJ2-1; D perhaps matches TRBD1 (5 bases). V gave up 0 bases and J gave up 0 bases, with 6 bases separating them. The CDR3 is made up of 15 amino acids. The germline V gene encodes CDR1 SGHAT and CDR2 FQNNGV. CDR3 sequence (DNA): TGTGCCAGCAGCTTAGAAGGGGCCTCCTACAATGAGCAGTTCTTC. It specifies CASSLEGASYNEQFF.

This clone was observed a few times. The chain couples TRBV28 to TRBJ1-4; perhaps TRBD1 as D (6 bases). This CDR3 contains 12 residues. The V end was cut by 5 bases, the J end by 16 bases, with 17 bases between. The germline gives CDR1 MDHEN, CDR2 SYDVKM. For the CDR3, the DNA is TGTGCCAGCAGTCCCGGGGCGGGGGGCAAGTTTTTT. The encoded protein is CASSPGAGGKFF.

The J gene is TRBJ2-7, the V gene TRBV7-2; 9 bases fit TRBD2. Germline CDR1 reads SGHTA; CDR2 reads FQGNSA. This CDR3 region has 14 residues. The trim removed 3 bases at V and 3 bases at J, leaving 3 bases unmatched. The DNA of the CDR3 is TGTGCCAGCAGCTTGACTAGCGGATACTACGAGCAGTACTTC. It translates to CASSLTSGYYEQYF.

The chain combines TRBV18 with TRBJ2-7, with 7 nucleotides matching TRBD1. This CDR3 region has 15 residues. Germline-derived CDR1 and CDR2 are KGHSH and LQKENI. J lost 9 bases, V lost 3 bases, and 14 bases had no gene match. The CDR3 is CASSPWDSPIEVQYF. The CDR3 DNA reads TGTGCCAGCTCACCGTGGGACAGTCCAATCGAGGTGCAGTACTTC. Variable domain in full (rest from reference TRBV18 and TRBJ2-7): NAGVMQNPRHLVRRRGQEARLRCSPMKGHSHVYWYRQLPEEGLKFMVYLQKENIIDESGMPKERFSAEFPKEGPSILRIQQVVRGDSAAYFCASSPWDSPIEVQYFGPGTRLTVT.

The chain couples TRBV12-3 or TRBV12-4 to TRBJ2-5, with D possibly being TRBD1 (6 bases). The CDR3 totals 12 residues. V was shortened by 6 bases and J by 1 base, with 6 bases between the two germline ends. CDR3: CASRQGQETQYF. CDR3 in DNA: TGTGCCAGCAGACAGGGCCAAGAGACCCAGTACTTC.

This sequence joins TRBV19 and TRBJ1-2, with D possibly TRBD1 on 6 matching bases. The germline V and J ends were trimmed by 4 bases and 8 bases, with 11 bases remaining between them. Germline lookup yields CDR1 LNHDA and CDR2 SQIVND (reference sequence). This CDR3 comprises 12 residues. DNA for the CDR3: TGTGCCAGTAGTAGAGGGGGGCGAGGCTACACCTTC. Translating gives CASSRGGRGYTF. Full variable domain (missing parts from reference TRBV19 and TRBJ1-2): DGGITQSPKYLFRKEGQNVTLSCEQNLNHDAMYWYRQDPGQGLRLIYYSQIVNDFQKGDIAEGYSVSREKKESFPLTVTSAQKNPTAFYLCASSRGGRGYTFGSGTRLTVV.

V is TRBV12-3 or TRBV12-4 and J is TRBJ2-3; weak D call: TRBD1 (6 bases). The CDR3 covers 12 residues. The germline V and J ends were trimmed by 4 bases and 4 bases, with 6 bases remaining between them. CDR3 protein: CASSWTADTQYF. CDR3 sequence (DNA): TGTGCCAGCAGTTGGACAGCAGATACGCAGTATTTT.

The rearrangement links TRBV7-9 to TRBJ1-1, with no clear D. With 6 bases removed from V and 1 base from J, the gap between germline ends came to 6 bases. Germline V CDR1 and CDR2: SEHNR, FQNEAQ (reference sequence). This CDR3 comprises 12 residues. CDR3 sequence reads: CASSLENTEAFF. The CDR3 DNA reads TGTGCCAGCAGTCTCGAGAACACTGAAGCTTTCTTT.

This clone was picked up one time. Here the CDR3 reads CASSEGGQGSFREQFF. The CDR3 region has the DNA TGTGCCAGCAGTGAAGGTGGACAGGGATCCTTTAGGGAGCAGTTCTTC. The chain joins TRBV6-1 to TRBJ2-1; TRBD1 matches at 8 bases. The germline V gene encodes CDR1 MNHNS and CDR2 SASEGT. Trimming removed 1 base from V and 10 bases from J; junction bases left unmatched: 12. This CDR3 is 16 amino acids long.

The V call is TRBV7-2, the J call TRBJ1-6; D might be TRBD1 (6 bases). Trimming took off 1 base at V and 8 bases at J, with 12 bases between the two ends. CDR1 is SGHTA and CDR2 is FQGNSA in the germline V gene. The CDR3 is 15 amino acids. Written as DNA, the CDR3 is TGTGCCAGCAGCTTAGAACAGGGCCCCCATTCACCCCTCCACTTT. Protein: CASSLEQGPHSPLHF.

CDR3 loop: CASRTFDSRGSYEQYF. For the CDR3, the DNA is TGTGCCAGCAGGACCTTTGACAGCAGAGGCTCCTACGAGCAGTACTTC. The chain is built from TRBV2 and TRBJ2-7; D perhaps matches TRBD1 (5 bases). Trimming stripped 6 bases from V and 0 bases from J, with 18 bases between. The CDR3 covers 16 residues. CDR1 is SNHLY and CDR2 is FYNNEI in the germline V gene.

The chain couples TRBV5-4 to TRBJ2-5, with 8 bases identical to TRBD1. The CDR3 length is 15 residues. Per the germline V gene, CDR1 is SGHNT and CDR2 is YYREEE (reference sequence). V gave up 4 bases and J gave up 5 bases; unmatched junction bases: 10. Here the CDR3 reads CASSLWTGRGETQYF. The CDR3 nucleotides are TGTGCCAGCAGCCTATGGACAGGGAGAGGTGAGACCCAGTACTTC.

This clone was recorded only once. V is TRBV19 and J is TRBJ2-2; a weak D match, TRBD2 (6 bases). The V end was cut by 8 bases, the J end by 2 bases, with 9 bases between. Germline-derived CDR1 and CDR2 are LNHDA and SQIVND (reference sequence). The CDR3 runs 13 residues. The CDR3 region has the DNA TGTGCCAGTCGGGACTTAAACACCGGGGAGCTGTTTTTT. Translating gives CASRDLNTGELFF.

This clone was observed a handful of times. V and J are TRBV29-1 and TRBJ1-5, with D perhaps matching TRBD1 (5 bases). Trimming shortened V by 5 bases and J by 2 bases, and 13 bases separated the two germline ends. CDR1 is SQVTM, CDR2 ANQGSEA, per germline. The CDR3 is 14 amino acids. The CDR3 sequence is CSVSQGGGNQPQHF. The CDR3 DNA is TGCAGCGTTTCTCAGGGCGGTGGCAATCAGCCCCAGCATTTT.

This chain links TRBV12-5 with TRBJ2-6; the D call may be TRBD1 or TRBD2 (5 bases each). This CDR3 spans 19 amino acids. Germline V lookup: CDR1 LGHNT, CDR2 FRNRAP. The ends were cut back, 6 bases at V and 0 bases at J, with 21 bases in the middle. The DNA of the CDR3 is TGTGCTAGTGGCCGATCTTCCGGGGCGTCTTACTCTGGGGCCAACGTCCTGACTTTC. Encoded protein: CASGRSSGASYSGANVLTF.

The chain links TRBV28 to TRBJ1-6, with a possible D match to TRBD1 (6 bases). Germline CDR1 reads MDHEN; CDR2 reads SYDVKM. This CDR3 has 12 amino acids. The ends were cut back, 8 bases at V and 8 bases at J, with 10 bases in the middle. CDR3 residues: CASSGHYSPLHF. The CDR3 DNA is TGTGCCAGCTCGGGACACTATTCACCCCTCCACTTT.

The gene calls are TRBV6-2 or TRBV6-3 and TRBJ2-7; TRBD2 aligns across 10 bases. Germline V gene sequence: CDR1 MNHEY, CDR2 SVGEGT. Trimming took 0 bases from V and 4 from J; bases not matched to a gene: 9. The CDR3 extends over 17 amino acids. DNA of the CDR3: TGTGCCAGCAGTTACTCGACGCGGGCTAGCGGGAGTTACGAGCAGTACTTC. It encodes CASSYSTRASGSYEQYF.

The genes are TRBV5-6 and TRBJ2-5; D assignment may be TRBD1 or TRBD2 (5 bases each). Deletions cut 3 bases from V and 5 bases from J, with 20 bases between. The CDR3 totals 16 residues. Germline-derived CDR1 and CDR2 are SGHDT and YYEEEE. CDR3 sequence: CASSWDGFRRSETQYF. The CDR3 region has the DNA TGTGCCAGCAGCTGGGACGGGTTTAGGAGATCGGAGACCCAGTACTTC. The variable domain in full, with the rest retrieved from reference TRBV5-6 and TRBJ2-5, is DAGVTQSPTHLIKTRGQQVTLRCSPKSGHDTVSWYQQALGQGPQFIFQYYEEEERQRGNFPDRFSGHQFPNYSSELNVNALLLGDSALYLCASSWDGFRRSETQYFGPGTRLLVL.

The chain links TRBV28 to TRBJ2-3; no reliable D call. The CDR3 length is 12 residues. In germline, CDR1 is MDHEN, CDR2 SYDVKM. The ends were cut back, 5 bases at V and 7 bases at J, with 10 bases in the middle. CDR3 sequence: CASSGIPYTQYF. The DNA for the CDR3 is TGTGCCAGCAGTGGAATACCCTATACGCAGTATTTT. The variable domain in full, completed from reference TRBV28 and TRBJ2-3, reads DVKVTQSSRYLVKRTGEKVFLECVQDMDHENMFWYRQDPGLGLRLIYFSYDVKMKEKGDIPEGYSVSREKKERFSLILESASTNQTSMYLCASSGIPYTQYFGPGTRLTVL.

This sequence joins TRBV9 and TRBJ2-2; perhaps TRBD1 as D (6 bases). There are 13 residues in the CDR3. V was trimmed by 6 bases and J by 1 base, leaving 7 bases between them. From germline, CDR1 is SGDLS and CDR2 YYNGEE. The CDR3 loop is CASNRENTGELFF. The DNA for the CDR3 is TGTGCCAGCAACAGGGAGAACACCGGGGAGCTGTTTTTT. The full variable domain, its missing parts supplied by reference TRBV9 and TRBJ2-2, is DSGVTQTPKHLITATGQRVTLRCSPRSGDLSVYWYQQSLDQGLQFLIQYYNGEERAKGNILERFSAQQFPDLHSELNLSSLELGDSALYFCASNRENTGELFFGEGSRLTVL.

This clone is labeled medium-sized (0.01 to 0.1%). The V call is TRBV6-5, the J call TRBJ2-5; 11 bases fit TRBD1. J lost 4 bases, V lost 10 bases, and 2 bases had no gene match. The germline V gene encodes CDR1 MNHEY and CDR2 SVGAGI. The CDR3 covers 12 residues. This CDR3 reads CATGTGGETQYF. CDR3 nucleotides: TGTGCCACCGGGACAGGGGGAGAGACCCAGTACTTC.

A note on this clone: At one end, the junction sequence differs from germline, possibly due to a read error. V and J are TRBV30 and TRBJ1-2; a weak D match, TRBD1 (6 bases). The CDR3 extends over 13 amino acids. Germline CDR1 and CDR2: GTSNPN and SVGIG (reference sequence). CDR3 in DNA: TGTGCCTGGATCCGAACGTCCGGGACACCCTGTCGCTTC. Translating it yields CAWIRTSGTPCRF.